The TCR beta chain described here comes from a study of blood T cell repertoires in COVID-19. Looking at the study overall: Specimens from acute and convalescent COVID-19 originated in the United States, Italy and Spain. Sample material is recorded as cDNA or gDNA derived from T cells, B-cell-depleted T cells, or PBMCs.

Original processing notes: Researchers report that nucleated cell counts were estimated from reference gene primer amplification. TCRdb's table, derived via immunoSEQ multiplex PCR, lists solely in-frame clones and lacks some. V and J calls and clone size are given by that table; D and trimming were obtained from the DNA. The sample has 120,000 or so clones, approximately 81% seen once; the top ten hold 5.5%. Per the germline V gene, CDR1 is LNHNV and CDR2 is YYDKDF (reference sequence). V lost 3 bases, J lost 5 bases, and 10 bases lay in between. CDR3 size: 13 residues. The clonotype was recovered from a man between 60 and 75 years old with acute or convalescent COVID-19. Sequenced material: peripheral blood. J is TRBJ1-2 and V is TRBV15; no definite D call. The CDR3 bases are TGTGCCACCAGCAGGGAGGTTGGGTATGGCTACACCTTC. It encodes CATSREVGYGYTF. The full variable domain, completed using reference TRBV15 and TRBJ1-2, is DAMVIQNPRYQVTQFGKPVTLSCSQTLNHNVMYWYQQKSSQAPKLLFHYYDKDFNNEADTPDNFQSRRPNTSFCFLDIRSPGLGDTAMYLCATSREVGYGYTFGSGTRLTVV.